The 6 T cell receptor beta chains below all came from one sample that was sequenced in a study of CXCR3-negative and CXCR3-positive naive CD8 T cells. 5' RACE with UMI labels generated the TRB cDNA libraries. TCRdb re-called the 5' RACE reads and shows each CDR3 protein once, DNA omitted. With over 35,000 distinct CDR3 sequences in the sample, the ten largest clones hold 13% to 15%. The sequenced material came from memory CD8+ T cells from blood. The source of these receptors is a human donor in good health. Some clones in this sample may be carry-over from other donors' samples.

The chain is built from TRBV12-3 or TRBV12-4 and TRBJ2-1; checking the TCRdb D call of TRBD1 is not possible without DNA. The CDR3 consists of 12 residues. CDR3 protein: CASTPDFTEQFF.

The chain is built from TRBV29-1 and TRBJ2-7. The CDR3 has 12 amino acids. CDR1 is SQVTM and CDR2 is ANQGSEA in the germline V gene. CDR3: CSVAGGPYEQYF.

The V and J genes are TRBV28 and TRBJ2-1; without DNA, the TCRdb call of TRBD2 cannot be checked. The CDR3 contains 17 residues. The germline gives CDR1 MDHEN, CDR2 SYDVKM. The CDR3: CASSFLSSGELRNEQFF.

The V call is TRBV10-3, the J call TRBJ2-7; TCRdb designates TRBD2, a call that cannot be tested without DNA. The CDR3 length is 16 residues. Germline V CDR1 and CDR2: ENHRY, SYGVKD. The CDR3 spells CATKAGTSGSSYEQYF.

CDR3 sequence reads: CSARADRANTGELFF. The V gene is TRBV20-1, the J gene TRBJ2-2; TCRdb's assignment of TRBD1 cannot be checked, as there is no DNA. CDR3 length: 15 amino acids. Germline assignment: CDR1 DFQATT and CDR2 SNEGSKA (reference sequence).

The chain combines TRBV13 with TRBJ2-7; with no DNA, the TCRdb D assignment of TRBD1 cannot be verified. Germline CDR1 and CDR2: PRHDT and FYEKMQ (reference sequence). The CDR3 spans 13 residues. This CDR3 is CASSLEDRDEQYF.